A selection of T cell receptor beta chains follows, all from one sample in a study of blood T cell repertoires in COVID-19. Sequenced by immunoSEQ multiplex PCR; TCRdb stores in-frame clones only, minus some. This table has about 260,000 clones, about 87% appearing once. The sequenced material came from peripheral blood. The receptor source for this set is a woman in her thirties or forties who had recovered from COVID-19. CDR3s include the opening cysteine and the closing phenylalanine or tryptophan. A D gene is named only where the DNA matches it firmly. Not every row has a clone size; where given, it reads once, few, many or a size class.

cdr3_aa: CASSVLMTDGNTIYF
cdr3_nt: TGTGCCAGCAGTGTTTTAATGACAGATGGAAACACCATATATTTT
j_call: TRBJ1-3
d_call: NA
v_call: TRBV2
clone_size: NA

cdr3_aa: CASSVAGGPSGGELFF
cdr3_nt: TGTGCCAGCAGCGTAGCGGGCGGGCCCTCGGGCGGGGAGCTGTTTTTT
j_call: TRBJ2-2
d_call: NA
v_call: TRBV9
clone_size: NA

cdr3_aa: CASSLYSGAGYTF
cdr3_nt: TGTGCCAGCAGTTTATATTCAGGGGCTGGCTACACCTTC
j_call: TRBJ1-2
d_call: NA
v_call: TRBV12-3/TRBV12-4
clone_size: once

cdr3_aa: CASSLRRTSGGTLTGELFF
cdr3_nt: TGTGCCAGCAGCCTAAGGCGGACTAGCGGGGGAACATTAACCGGGGAGCTGTTTTTT
j_call: TRBJ2-2
d_call: TRBD2
v_call: TRBV3-1/TRBV3-2
clone_size: NA

cdr3_aa: CASSLAGPFTEAFF
cdr3_nt: TGTGCCAGCAGCTTGGCTGGCCCGTTCACTGAAGCTTTCTTT
j_call: TRBJ1-1
d_call: NA
v_call: TRBV5-5
clone_size: NA

cdr3_aa: CASSSGEGYNSPLHF
cdr3_nt: TGCGCCAGCAGCTCCGGAGAGGGTTATAATTCACCCCTCCACTTT
j_call: TRBJ1-6
d_call: NA
v_call: TRBV5-1
clone_size: few

cdr3_aa: CAISGRTQGETQYF
cdr3_nt: TGTGCCATCAGTGGCAGGACCCAGGGAGAGACCCAGTACTTC
j_call: TRBJ2-5
d_call: NA
v_call: TRBV10-3
clone_size: NA

cdr3_aa: CAWSVQGQGGQPQHF
cdr3_nt: TGTGCCTGGAGTGTACAGGGACAGGGCGGCCAGCCCCAGCATTTT
j_call: TRBJ1-5
d_call: TRBD1
v_call: TRBV30
clone_size: NA

cdr3_aa: CASSLVSSQETQYF
cdr3_nt: TGTGCCAGCAGCTTAGTCAGTTCCCAAGAGACCCAGTACTTC
j_call: TRBJ2-5
d_call: NA
v_call: TRBV7-2
clone_size: once

cdr3_aa: CASSLDRGSYEQYF
cdr3_nt: TGTGCCAGCAGCTTGGACAGGGGTTCCTACGAGCAGTACTTC
j_call: TRBJ2-7
d_call: TRBD1
v_call: TRBV5-4
clone_size: NA

cdr3_aa: CASSHSTGSYEQYF
cdr3_nt: TGTGCCAGCAGCCATTCCACAGGGTCCTACGAGCAGTACTTC
j_call: TRBJ2-7
d_call: NA
v_call: TRBV3-1/TRBV3-2
clone_size: NA

cdr3_aa: CASSYSDSGLKREQYF
cdr3_nt: TGTGCCAGCAGTTACTCGGATAGCGGGCTGAAAAGGGAGCAGTACTTC
j_call: TRBJ2-7
d_call: TRBD2
v_call: TRBV6-5
clone_size: NA

cdr3_aa: CASSRGQGARGYTF
cdr3_nt: TGCGCCAGCAGCAGGGGACAGGGGGCGCGGGGCTACACCTTC
j_call: TRBJ1-2
d_call: TRBD1
v_call: TRBV4-1
clone_size: few

cdr3_aa: CASSPWGGPGYEQYF
cdr3_nt: TGTGCCAGCAGCCCCTGGGGGGGGCCAGGTTACGAGCAGTACTTC
j_call: TRBJ2-7
d_call: NA
v_call: TRBV9
clone_size: NA

cdr3_aa: CASSPTSAKETQYF
cdr3_nt: TGTGCCAGCTCACCGACTAGCGCGAAAGAGACCCAGTACTTC
j_call: TRBJ2-5
d_call: TRBD2
v_call: TRBV18
clone_size: NA

cdr3_aa: CASSIPTSGATDTQYF
cdr3_nt: TGCGCCAGCAGCATTCCCACTAGCGGGGCCACAGATACGCAGTATTTT
j_call: TRBJ2-3
d_call: TRBD2
v_call: TRBV5-1
clone_size: NA

cdr3_aa: CASSLFRDSSTDTQYF
cdr3_nt: TGTGCCAGCAGCTTATTTCGGGACTCTAGCACAGATACGCAGTATTTT
j_call: TRBJ2-3
d_call: NA
v_call: TRBV5-4
clone_size: NA

cdr3_aa: CASSAGLFGSPLHF
cdr3_nt: TGTGCCAGCAGCGCAGGACTGTTTGGTTCACCCCTCCACTTT
j_call: TRBJ1-6
d_call: NA
v_call: TRBV7-9
clone_size: once

cdr3_aa: CASSPAGFNTGELFF
cdr3_nt: TGTGCCAGCTCACCAGCAGGGTTCAACACCGGGGAGCTGTTTTTT
j_call: TRBJ2-2
d_call: NA
v_call: TRBV18
clone_size: NA

cdr3_aa: CASSIQGARDIQYF
cdr3_nt: TGTGCCAGCAGCATCCAGGGGGCGCGGGACATTCAGTACTTC
j_call: TRBJ2-4
d_call: TRBD1
v_call: TRBV28
clone_size: NA

cdr3_aa: CASSTGQGAPEQYF
cdr3_nt: TGTGCCAGCAGTACTGGACAGGGGGCACCCGAGCAGTACTTC
j_call: TRBJ2-7
d_call: TRBD1
v_call: TRBV6-5
clone_size: once

cdr3_aa: CASSVGTGPSYEQYF
cdr3_nt: TGTGCCAGCAGCGTAGGGACAGGACCCTCCTACGAGCAGTACTTC
j_call: TRBJ2-7
d_call: TRBD1
v_call: TRBV9
clone_size: NA

cdr3_aa: CASSLEWGLVAGELFF
cdr3_nt: TGCGCCAGCAGCCTCGAATGGGGACTAGTGGCCGGGGAGCTGTTTTTT
j_call: TRBJ2-2
d_call: TRBD2
v_call: TRBV5-1
clone_size: NA

cdr3_aa: CASTGVWNTEAFF
cdr3_nt: TGTGCCAGTACAGGGGTTTGGAACACTGAAGCTTTCTTT
j_call: TRBJ1-1
d_call: TRBD1
v_call: TRBV9
clone_size: NA

cdr3_aa: CASSGRGNYGYTF
cdr3_nt: TGTGCCAGCAGTGGAAGAGGGAACTATGGCTACACCTTC
j_call: TRBJ1-2
d_call: NA
v_call: TRBV2
clone_size: NA

cdr3_aa: CASSQGYRGTGELFF
cdr3_nt: TGCGCCAGCAGCCAAGGCTACAGGGGGACCGGGGAGCTGTTTTTT
j_call: TRBJ2-2
d_call: TRBD1
v_call: TRBV4-1
clone_size: NA

cdr3_aa: CASSDNRDQETQYF
cdr3_nt: TGTGCCAGCAGTGACAACAGGGACCAAGAGACCCAGTACTTC
j_call: TRBJ2-5
d_call: NA
v_call: TRBV2
clone_size: NA

cdr3_aa: CASSRTSGDQETQYF
cdr3_nt: TGTGCCAGCTCGAGGACTAGCGGGGACCAAGAGACCCAGTACTTC
j_call: TRBJ2-5
d_call: TRBD2
v_call: TRBV18
clone_size: once

cdr3_aa: CASSETLRWRSGANVLTF
cdr3_nt: TGTGCCAGCAGCGAGACACTCAGGTGGAGGTCTGGGGCCAACGTCCTGACTTTC
j_call: TRBJ2-6
d_call: NA
v_call: TRBV9
clone_size: NA

cdr3_aa: CASSPGQGDYGYTF
cdr3_nt: TGTGCCAGCTCACCGGGACAGGGAGACTATGGCTACACCTTC
j_call: TRBJ1-2
d_call: TRBD1
v_call: TRBV18
clone_size: NA

cdr3_aa: CASSQVYGTGELFF
cdr3_nt: TGCGCCAGCAGCCAAGTATACGGCACCGGGGAGCTGTTTTTT
j_call: TRBJ2-2
d_call: NA
v_call: TRBV4-1
clone_size: NA

cdr3_aa: CASSPMGQPPRPQHF
cdr3_nt: TGTGCCAGCAGCCCTATGGGACAGCCGCCGAGGCCCCAGCATTTT
j_call: TRBJ1-5
d_call: TRBD1
v_call: TRBV7-3
clone_size: NA

cdr3_aa: CAWSRGDREYEQYF
cdr3_nt: TGTGCCTGGTCCCGTGGGGACAGGGAATACGAGCAGTACTTC
j_call: TRBJ2-7
d_call: TRBD1
v_call: TRBV30
clone_size: NA

cdr3_aa: CASSIGTGTGWNSPLHF
cdr3_nt: TGTGCCAGTAGTATAGGAACCGGGACAGGGTGGAATTCACCCCTCCACTTT
j_call: TRBJ1-6
d_call: TRBD1
v_call: TRBV19
clone_size: NA

cdr3_aa: CASSLGGDSYEQYF
cdr3_nt: TGTGCCAGCAGCTTAGGAGGCGACAGCTACGAGCAGTACTTC
j_call: TRBJ2-7
d_call: NA
v_call: TRBV11-3
clone_size: NA

cdr3_aa: CACWDRGVRNEQFF
cdr3_nt: TGTGCCTGTTGGGACAGGGGCGTTAGGAATGAGCAGTTCTTC
j_call: TRBJ2-1
d_call: TRBD1
v_call: TRBV30
clone_size: NA

cdr3_aa: CASSQGGANVLTF
cdr3_nt: TGTGCCAGCAGTCAGGGGGGGGCCAACGTCCTGACTTTC
j_call: TRBJ2-6
d_call: NA
v_call: TRBV2
clone_size: NA

cdr3_aa: CASSLSSGGGNEQFF
cdr3_nt: TGTGCCAGCAGCTTATCCAGCGGGGGGGGCAATGAGCAGTTCTTC
j_call: TRBJ2-1
d_call: TRBD2
v_call: TRBV7-2
clone_size: NA

cdr3_aa: CASSLPGGGYTF
cdr3_nt: TGTGCCAGCAGTCTCCCAGGTGGCGGCTACACCTTC
j_call: TRBJ1-2
d_call: NA
v_call: TRBV28
clone_size: NA

cdr3_aa: CASSLEKLHRGDSEQFF
cdr3_nt: TGTGCTAGCAGCTTGGAGAAATTGCACAGGGGGGACAGTGAGCAGTTCTTC
j_call: TRBJ2-1
d_call: TRBD1
v_call: TRBV7-7
clone_size: NA

cdr3_aa: CASRETGVYGYTF
cdr3_nt: TGCGCCAGCAGAGAGACAGGGGTCTATGGCTACACCTTC
j_call: TRBJ1-2
d_call: TRBD1
v_call: TRBV5-1
clone_size: once

cdr3_aa: CASSQDYRGGQQYF
cdr3_nt: TGCGCCAGCAGCCAAGATTATAGGGGGGGCCAGCAGTACTTC
j_call: TRBJ2-4
d_call: NA
v_call: TRBV4-3
clone_size: NA

cdr3_aa: CASSYRTGAGNTIYF
cdr3_nt: TGTGCCAGCAGCTATCGGACAGGGGCTGGAAACACCATATATTTT
j_call: TRBJ1-3
d_call: TRBD1
v_call: TRBV7-8
clone_size: NA

cdr3_aa: CASSDGGLYNEQFF
cdr3_nt: TGTGCCAGCAGTGACGGGGGGTTGTACAATGAGCAGTTCTTC
j_call: TRBJ2-1
d_call: TRBD2
v_call: TRBV25-1
clone_size: NA

cdr3_aa: CSVEEGGQETQYF
cdr3_nt: TGCAGCGTTGAGGAGGGCGGCCAAGAGACCCAGTACTTC
j_call: TRBJ2-5
d_call: NA
v_call: TRBV29-1
clone_size: NA

cdr3_aa: CASSLLDTHYGYTF
cdr3_nt: TGCGCCAGCAGCTTGCTGGACACCCACTATGGCTACACCTTC
j_call: TRBJ1-2
d_call: NA
v_call: TRBV5-1
clone_size: few

cdr3_aa: CAWSGVAGAVSTQYF
cdr3_nt: TGTGCCTGGAGTGGAGTAGCGGGGGCCGTAAGTACGCAGTATTTT
j_call: TRBJ2-3
d_call: TRBD2
v_call: TRBV30
clone_size: once

cdr3_aa: CASSLVLSNEQFF
cdr3_nt: TGTGCCAGCAGTTTAGTGTTGAGCAATGAGCAGTTCTTC
j_call: TRBJ2-1
d_call: NA
v_call: TRBV12-3/TRBV12-4
clone_size: NA

cdr3_aa: CASSLGGESTDTQYF
cdr3_nt: TGTGCCAGCAGCTTAGGGGGGGAGAGCACAGATACGCAGTATTTT
j_call: TRBJ2-3
d_call: NA
v_call: TRBV11-3
clone_size: NA

cdr3_aa: CASSLSAGSTDTQYF
cdr3_nt: TGCGCCAGCAGCTTGTCAGCGGGGAGCACAGATACGCAGTATTTT
j_call: TRBJ2-3
d_call: TRBD2
v_call: TRBV5-1
clone_size: NA

cdr3_aa: CASSSRQGSYNSPLHF
cdr3_nt: TGTGCCAGCAGCTCTAGACAGGGCTCCTATAATTCACCCCTCCACTTT
j_call: TRBJ1-6
d_call: TRBD1
v_call: TRBV5-6
clone_size: NA

cdr3_aa: CSASRETEAFF
cdr3_nt: TGCAGTGCTAGTAGGGAGACTGAAGCTTTCTTT
j_call: TRBJ1-1
d_call: NA
v_call: TRBV20-1
clone_size: NA

cdr3_aa: CASSPRAGGATEAFF
cdr3_nt: TGTGCCAGCAGCCCCAGGGCAGGGGGCGCGACTGAAGCTTTCTTT
j_call: TRBJ1-1
d_call: TRBD1
v_call: TRBV7-9
clone_size: NA

cdr3_aa: CASDRGPEAFF
cdr3_nt: TGTGCCTCAGACAGGGGGCCTGAAGCTTTCTTT
j_call: TRBJ1-1
d_call: TRBD1
v_call: TRBV13
clone_size: NA